Below are 10 T cell receptor beta chains sequenced from a single sample in a study of molecular identifiers for immune sequencing clone quantification. A single record per CDR3 protein comes from TCRdb applying MiXCR to the PCR reads. The data show tens of thousands of distinct CDR3 sequences, roughly 19% seen once. The sequencing input was naive CD8+ T cells from blood, with Jurkat cell RNA spiked in. Regarding subset: FACS-sorted CD8+CD4-CCR7+CD45RA+ naive T cells. These receptors came from a human donor in good health. Some libraries in this study had Jurkat cell RNA spiked in.

As concerns this clonotype: Given a much more abundant clone one base away, this may be a read error. The chain combines TRBV6-5 with TRBJ2-3, with D perhaps matching TRBD1 (6 bases). V was trimmed by 2 bases and J by 4 bases, leaving 13 bases between them. The CDR3 runs to 15 residues. Per germline, CDR1 MNHEY and CDR2 SVGAGI. The DNA of the CDR3 is TGTGCCAGCAGTTACGGTGACAGGAGCGCAGATACGCAGTATTTT. It yields the protein CASSYGDRSADTQYF.

This clonotype occurred many times. This chain uses TRBV13 with TRBJ2-7; 7 nucleotides match TRBD2. The CDR3 loop spans 16 amino acids. J was trimmed by 2 bases and V by 2 bases; bases with no gene match: 9. Germline V CDR1 and CDR2: PRHDT, FYEKMQ (reference sequence). CDR3 nucleotide sequence: TGTGCCAGCAGCTTAAATGGGAGGGCCCCGGCCTACGAGCAGTACTTC. Amino acid sequence: CASSLNGRAPAYEQYF.

This clonotype was observed at least ten times. V gene TRBV7-2 combines with J gene TRBJ2-3, with TRBD2 as a possible D gene (6 bases). The germline V and J ends were trimmed by 5 bases and 0 bases, with 12 bases remaining between them. The CDR3 extends over 15 amino acids. Germline V CDR1 and CDR2: SGHTA, FQGNSA. The chain's CDR3 is CASSPGGFSTDTQYF. In DNA form, the CDR3 reads TGTGCCAGCAGCCCCGGGGGTTTTAGCACAGATACGCAGTATTTT.

To note about this clonotype: A much larger clone differs by one base, so this may be a read error. This sequence joins TRBV7-6 and TRBJ2-1, with D maybe TRBD2 (5 bases). Per the germline V gene, CDR1 is SGHVS and CDR2 is FNYEAQ. This CDR3 contains 15 residues. CDR3 in DNA: TGTGCCAGCAGCTTAGAGCGGAGCTCCTACAATGAGCAGCTCTTC. As protein: CASSLERSSYNEQLF.

This clonotype was detected many times. The chain is built from TRBV4-3 and TRBJ2-1; maybe TRBD1 (6 bases). With 0 bases removed from V and 2 bases from J, the gap between germline ends came to 11 bases. This CDR3 region has 16 residues. Germline V CDR1 and CDR2: LGHNA, YSLEER. Written as DNA, the CDR3 is TGCGCCAGCAGCCAAGATTCACAGGGCACCTACAATGAGCAGTTCTTC. This translates into CASSQDSQGTYNEQFF.

At least ten counts were recorded for this clonotype. V usage is TRBV30 and J usage is TRBJ2-3; D gene uncertain. The CDR3 is made up of 16 amino acids. V shed 0 bases and J shed 0 bases, with 13 bases lying between them. The germline V gene encodes CDR1 GTSNPN and CDR2 SVGIG (reference sequence). For the CDR3, the DNA is TGTGCCTGGAGTGTTAAGGTAGCAGCTAGCACAGATACGCAGTATTTT. Its protein product is CAWSVKVAASTDTQYF.

This clonotype was seen many times. The gene calls are TRBV7-3 and TRBJ2-1; the D gene is possibly TRBD2 (7 bases). The CDR3 length is 16 residues. Germline V gene sequence: CDR1 SGHTA, CDR2 FQGTGA. Between the trimmed V and J ends, which lost 1 base and 9 bases, there was a span of 19 bases. Here the CDR3 DNA reads TGTGCCAGCAGCTTAATGGGGGGAGGGGGAGGGGGTGAGCAGTTCTTC. Translating gives CASSLMGGGGGGEQFF. The full variable domain, its missing parts supplied by reference TRBV7-3 and TRBJ2-1, is GAGVSQTPSNKVTEKGKYVELRCDPISGHTALYWYRQSLGQGPEFLIYFQGTGAADDSGLPNDRFFAVRPEGSVSTLKIQRTERGDSAVYLCASSLMGGGGGGEQFFGPGTRLTVL.

This clonotype was detected ten times or more. This chain links TRBV4-3 with TRBJ2-3, with 10 bases fitting TRBD1. Germline assignment: CDR1 LGHNA and CDR2 YSLEER. V lost 1 base and J lost 5; bases outside the gene matches: 9. The CDR3 covers 17 residues. CDR3 residues: CASSQAQTGGWGDTQYF. The CDR3 bases are TGCGCCAGCAGCCAAGCCCAGACAGGGGGCTGGGGAGATACGCAGTATTTT.

In its sample, this clonotype was seen a few times. The junction shows a germline mismatch at one end, possibly a read error. The rearrangement uses TRBV7-3 and TRBJ2-5; 8 bases fit TRBD2. CDR3 length: 15 residues. Germline assignment: CDR1 SGHTA and CDR2 FQGTGA. The CDR3 spells CASSFRGGFQDTQYF. The CDR3 region has the DNA TGTGCCAGCAGTTTCCGGGGGGGGTTCCAAGACACCCAGTACTTT.

This clonotype was recorded many times. The rearrangement joins TRBV30 to TRBJ2-2; either TRBD1 or TRBD2 may supply D (5 bases each). This CDR3 spans 14 amino acids. CDR1 is GTSNPN and CDR2 is SVGIG in the germline V gene (reference sequence). Trimming left V 2 bases short and J 2 bases short, with 9 bases between. CDR3 bases: TGTGCCTGGAGTTGGGACGGAAACACCGGGGAGCTGTTTTTT. This translates into CAWSWDGNTGELFF. Full variable domain (outside the CDR3, taken from reference TRBV30 and TRBJ2-2): SQTIHQWPATLVQPVGSPLSLECTVEGTSNPNLYWYRQAAGRGLQLLFYSVGIGQISSEVPQNLSASRPQDRQFILSSKKLLLSDSGFYLCAWSWDGNTGELFFGEGSRLTVL.